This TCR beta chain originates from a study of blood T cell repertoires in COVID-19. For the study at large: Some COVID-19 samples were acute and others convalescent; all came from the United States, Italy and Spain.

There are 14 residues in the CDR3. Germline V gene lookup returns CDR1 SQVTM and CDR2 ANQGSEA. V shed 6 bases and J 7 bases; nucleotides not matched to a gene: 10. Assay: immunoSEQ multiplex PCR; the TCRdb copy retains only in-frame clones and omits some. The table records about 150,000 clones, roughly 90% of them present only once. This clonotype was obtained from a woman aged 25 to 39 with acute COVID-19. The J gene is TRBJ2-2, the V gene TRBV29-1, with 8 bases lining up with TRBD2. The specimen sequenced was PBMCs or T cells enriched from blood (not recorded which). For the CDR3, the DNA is TGCAGCGTGGGAGCGGGAGTAGGCGGCGGGGAGCTGTTTTTT. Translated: CSVGAGVGGGELFF.